Detailed here is one T cell receptor beta chain. Libraries were prepared by immunoSEQ multiplex PCR; TCRdb keeps only in-frame clonotypes and omits some of them. This table holds about 260,000 clones, 80% to 90% found once. V lost 7 bases, J lost 0 bases, and 9 bases stayed unmatched. Germline assignment: CDR1 WSHSY and CDR2 SAAADI. This CDR3 region has 15 residues. Assignments of participants to cohorts depended upon their own reported clinical history. These data originate in a study of blood T cell repertoires in COVID-19. The sequence was collected from a man between 25 and 39 years old with acute COVID-19. The chain couples TRBV10-2 to TRBJ2-7, with TRBD2 matching 7 bases. Sequenced: PBMCs or T cells enriched from blood (not recorded which). For the CDR3, the DNA is TGCGCCAGCACCGGGGGGACCTCGGGCTCCTACGAGCAGTACGTC. It specifies CASTGGTSGSYEQYV.